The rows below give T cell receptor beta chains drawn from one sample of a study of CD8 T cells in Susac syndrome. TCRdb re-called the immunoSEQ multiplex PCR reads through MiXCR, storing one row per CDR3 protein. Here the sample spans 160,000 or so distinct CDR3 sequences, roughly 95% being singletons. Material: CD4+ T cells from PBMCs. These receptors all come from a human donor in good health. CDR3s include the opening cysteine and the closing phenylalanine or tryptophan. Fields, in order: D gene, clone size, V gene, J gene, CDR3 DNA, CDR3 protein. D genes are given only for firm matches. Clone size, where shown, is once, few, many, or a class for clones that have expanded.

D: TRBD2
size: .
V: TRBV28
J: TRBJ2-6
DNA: TGTGCCAGCAGTGAACCGGGACTACCCACCTCTGGGGCCAACGTCCTGACTTTC
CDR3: CASSEPGLPTSGANVLTF

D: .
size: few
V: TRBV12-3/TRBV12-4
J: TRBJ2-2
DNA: TGTGCCAGCAGTTCTTTCGGGGAGCTGTTTTTT
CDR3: CASSSFGELFF

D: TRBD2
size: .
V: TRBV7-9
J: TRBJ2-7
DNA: TGTGCCAGCAGTATCCCCCGGACTAGCGGGGCTCCAGAGCAGTACTTC
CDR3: CASSIPRTSGAPEQYF

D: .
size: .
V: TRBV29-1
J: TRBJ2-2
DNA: TGCAGCGTTGTTATGTACAGGGACACCGGGGAGCTGTTTTTT
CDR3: CSVVMYRDTGELFF

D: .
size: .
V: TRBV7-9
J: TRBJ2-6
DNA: TGTGCCAGCAGCTTTCTACGCTCTGGGGCCAACGTCCTGACTTTC
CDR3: CASSFLRSGANVLTF

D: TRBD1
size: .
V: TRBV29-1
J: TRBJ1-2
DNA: TGCAGCCTCCTAGGTACAGGGGATGGCTACACCTTC
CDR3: CSLLGTGDGYTF

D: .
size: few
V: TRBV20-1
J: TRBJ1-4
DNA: TGCAGTGCTCCGGGACCTAATGAAAAACTGTTTTTT
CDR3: CSAPGPNEKLFF

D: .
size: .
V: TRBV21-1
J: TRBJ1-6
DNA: TGTGCCAGCAGCGCTTGGGGACGCTATAATTCACCCCTCCACTTT
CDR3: CASSAWGRYNSPLHF

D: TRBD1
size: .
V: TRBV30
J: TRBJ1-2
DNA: TGTGCCTACATCAGGGGGCGCTTGGGGCCGGTGGACTATGGCTACACCTTC
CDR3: CAYIRGRLGPVDYGYTF

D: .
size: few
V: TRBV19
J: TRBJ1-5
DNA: TGTGCCAGTAGTCTCAGGGTCAACCAGCCCCAGCATTTT
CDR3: CASSLRVNQPQHF

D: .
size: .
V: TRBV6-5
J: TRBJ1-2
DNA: TGTGCCAGCAAATGGGGGGACGCGGGGGCGTTTGGCTACACCTTC
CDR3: CASKWGDAGAFGYTF

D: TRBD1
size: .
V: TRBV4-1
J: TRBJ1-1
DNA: TGCGCCAGCAGCCGAGTGGGACAGGGGACTGAAGCTTTCTTT
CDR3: CASSRVGQGTEAFF

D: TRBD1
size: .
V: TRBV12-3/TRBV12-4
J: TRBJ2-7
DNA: TGTGCCATCGCAGGACAGGGGGGCTACGAGCAGTACTTC
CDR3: CAIAGQGGYEQYF

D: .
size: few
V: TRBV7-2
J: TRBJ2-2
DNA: TGTGCCAGCAGCTTAGGCCTCCACACCGGGGAGCTGTTTTTT
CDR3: CASSLGLHTGELFF

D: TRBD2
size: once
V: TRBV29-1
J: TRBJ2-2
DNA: TGCAGCGTTGACGGGGGGAGCACCGGGGAGCTGTTTTTT
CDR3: CSVDGGSTGELFF

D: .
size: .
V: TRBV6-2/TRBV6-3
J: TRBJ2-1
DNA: TGTGCCAGCAGCACAGCTTACAATGAGCAGTTCTTC
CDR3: CASSTAYNEQFF

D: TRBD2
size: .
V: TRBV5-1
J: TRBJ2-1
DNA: TGCGCCAGCAGCTCTACTAGCGGGGGGGACAATGAGCAGTTCTTC
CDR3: CASSSTSGGDNEQFF

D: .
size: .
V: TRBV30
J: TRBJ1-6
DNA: TGTGCCTGGAGTGGGCCCGCGGTGGGACCCCTCCACTTT
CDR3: CAWSGPAVGPLHF

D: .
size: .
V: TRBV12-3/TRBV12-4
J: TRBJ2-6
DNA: TGTGCCAGCAGCAGGGGACGGGGCTCTGGGGCCAACGTCCTGACTTTC
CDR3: CASSRGRGSGANVLTF

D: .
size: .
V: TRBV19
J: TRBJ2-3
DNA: TGTGCCAGTAGTCCACAGGGCCGGTGGGATACGCAGTATTTT
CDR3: CASSPQGRWDTQYF

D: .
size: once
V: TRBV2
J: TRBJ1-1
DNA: TGTGCCAGCAGTGGATTATTGGGGTCTCTCGAAGCTTTCTTT
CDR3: CASSGLLGSLEAFF

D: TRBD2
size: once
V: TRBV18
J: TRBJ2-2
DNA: TGTGCCAGCTCACCACCTACTTTCCCGGGAGGCGGGGAGCTGTTTTTT
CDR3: CASSPPTFPGGGELFF

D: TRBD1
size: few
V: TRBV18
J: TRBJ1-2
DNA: TGTGCCAGCTCCCGACAGGGGATCTATGGCTACACCTTC
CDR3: CASSRQGIYGYTF

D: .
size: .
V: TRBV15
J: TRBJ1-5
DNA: TGTGCCACCAGCAGAGATCCCTCAGGGAGTGGACAGCCCCAGCATTTT
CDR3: CATSRDPSGSGQPQHF

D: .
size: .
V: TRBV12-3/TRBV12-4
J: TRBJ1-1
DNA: TGTGCCAGCAGTCTCTCCCCAGGGGCCGAAGCTTTCTTT
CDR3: CASSLSPGAEAFF

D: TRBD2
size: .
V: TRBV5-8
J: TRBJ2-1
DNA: TGTGCCAGCAGCTTGGTGCTAGCGGGGGGCGTGTACAATGAGCAGTTCTTC
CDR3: CASSLVLAGGVYNEQFF

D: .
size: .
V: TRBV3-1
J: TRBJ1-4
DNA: TGTGCCAGCAGCCAAGATAATGGGTGGTATGAAAAACTGTTTTTT
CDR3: CASSQDNGWYEKLFF

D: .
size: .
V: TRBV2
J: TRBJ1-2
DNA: TGTGCCAGCAGTGAAGAAAGGACTCAGGCGGATGGCTACACCTTC
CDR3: CASSEERTQADGYTF

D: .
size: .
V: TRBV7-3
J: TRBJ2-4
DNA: TGTGCCAGCAGCTTAACGAAAGGAAACATTCAGTACTTC
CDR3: CASSLTKGNIQYF

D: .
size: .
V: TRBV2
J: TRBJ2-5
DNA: TGTGCCAGTGGACGGATCCCTTACCCGACCCAGTACTTC
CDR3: CASGRIPYPTQYF

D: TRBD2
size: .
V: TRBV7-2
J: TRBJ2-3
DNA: TGTGCCAGCAGATCGGGCGGGGGGTCTGATACGCAGTATTTT
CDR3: CASRSGGGSDTQYF

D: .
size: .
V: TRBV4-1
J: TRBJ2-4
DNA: TGCGCCAGCAGCCAAGTGCCCCATGATATAGCCAAAAACATTCAGTACTTC
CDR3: CASSQVPHDIAKNIQYF

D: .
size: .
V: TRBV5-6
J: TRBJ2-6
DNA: TGTGCCAGCAGCCCCGCGAGGTCTGGGGCCAACGTCCTGACTTTC
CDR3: CASSPARSGANVLTF

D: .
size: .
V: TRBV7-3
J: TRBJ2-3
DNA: TGTGCCAGCAGCTTACGTCCTGGCACAGATACGCAGTATTTT
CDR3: CASSLRPGTDTQYF

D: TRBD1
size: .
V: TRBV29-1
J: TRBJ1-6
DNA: TGCAGCGTCCGTGGACAGGACCCTTATTCACCCCTCCACTTT
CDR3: CSVRGQDPYSPLHF

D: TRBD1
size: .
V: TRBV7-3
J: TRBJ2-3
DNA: TGTGCCAGCAGCCCTTCTTGGACAGGAGACACAGATACGCAGTATTTT
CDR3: CASSPSWTGDTDTQYF

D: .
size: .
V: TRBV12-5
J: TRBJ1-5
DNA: TGTGCTAGCGCCAGGGAGAGCAATCAGCCCCAGCATTTT
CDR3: CASARESNQPQHF

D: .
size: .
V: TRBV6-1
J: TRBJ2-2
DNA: TGTGCCAGTTCACAGGGGAACACCGGGGAGCTGTTTTTT
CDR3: CASSQGNTGELFF

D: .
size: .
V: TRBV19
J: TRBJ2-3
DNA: TGTGCCAGTATGGACGGCCAGGGCCCAGATACGCAGTATTTT
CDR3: CASMDGQGPDTQYF

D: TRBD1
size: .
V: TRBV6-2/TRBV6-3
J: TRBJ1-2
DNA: TGTGCCAGTCTTGCCTTCGGGACAGGGGCCTCCCCCGGCGGCTACACCTTC
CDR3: CASLAFGTGASPGGYTF

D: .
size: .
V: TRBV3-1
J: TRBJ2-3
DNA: TGTGCCAGCAGCCAAGATGTGGCAGTTAGCACAGATACGCAGTATTTT
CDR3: CASSQDVAVSTDTQYF

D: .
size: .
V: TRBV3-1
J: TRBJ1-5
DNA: TGTGCCAGCAGCCAGTCGGGGGCGCGGAATCAGCCCCAGCATTTT
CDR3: CASSQSGARNQPQHF

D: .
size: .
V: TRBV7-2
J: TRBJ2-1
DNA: TGTGCCAGCAGGGTTACCCCCTCAGGCTACAATGAGCAGTTCTTC
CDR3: CASRVTPSGYNEQFF

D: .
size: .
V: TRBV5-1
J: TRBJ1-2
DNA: TGCGCCAGCAGCTTGGGGGATTCCGACCTTCACTATGGCTACACCTTC
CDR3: CASSLGDSDLHYGYTF

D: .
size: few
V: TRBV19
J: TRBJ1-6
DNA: TGTGCCAGTAGTCGAAGGGTGATGGCCTATAATTCACCCCTCCACTTT
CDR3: CASSRRVMAYNSPLHF

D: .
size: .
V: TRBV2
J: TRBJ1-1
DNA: TGTGCCAGCAGGGGGGGGAACACTGAAGCTTTCTTT
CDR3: CASRGGNTEAFF

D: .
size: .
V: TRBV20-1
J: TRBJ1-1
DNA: TGCAGTGCTACCAGGGGTGAAACTGAAGCTTTCTTT
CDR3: CSATRGETEAFF

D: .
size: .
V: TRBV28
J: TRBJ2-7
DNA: TGTGCCAGCAGTCCGCTGCCCTACGAGCAGTACTTC
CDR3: CASSPLPYEQYF

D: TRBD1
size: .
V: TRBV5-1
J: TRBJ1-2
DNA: TGCGCCAGCAGCTTGGCCCCGGGACAGGGGGCGGGAGGCTACACCTTC
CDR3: CASSLAPGQGAGGYTF

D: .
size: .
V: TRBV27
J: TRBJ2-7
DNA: TGTGCCAGCAGGACCTACAGACACGAGCAGTACTTC
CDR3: CASRTYRHEQYF

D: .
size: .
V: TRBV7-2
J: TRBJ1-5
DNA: TGTGCCAGCAGCTTGATTATAGGCAATCAGCCCCAGCATTTT
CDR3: CASSLIIGNQPQHF

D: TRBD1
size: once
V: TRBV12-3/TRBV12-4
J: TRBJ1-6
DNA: TGTGCCAGCAAGTCCAGGGGGCGGTCTAATTCACCCCTCCACTTT
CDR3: CASKSRGRSNSPLHF

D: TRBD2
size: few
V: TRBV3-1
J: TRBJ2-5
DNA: TGTGCCAGCAGCCGGACTAGCGGGGAGACCCAGTACTTC
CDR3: CASSRTSGETQYF

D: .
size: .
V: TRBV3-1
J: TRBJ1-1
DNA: TGTGCCAGCAGCTCCGCAGGGGTCACTGAAGCTTTCTTT
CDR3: CASSSAGVTEAFF

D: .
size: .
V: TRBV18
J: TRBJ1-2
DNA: TGTGCCAGCTCACCACCATCAGGCGGTGGCTACACCTTC
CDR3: CASSPPSGGGYTF

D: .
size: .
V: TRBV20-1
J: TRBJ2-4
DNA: TGCAGTGCCCATGGGTCCGGGGGAAACATTCAGTACTTC
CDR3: CSAHGSGGNIQYF

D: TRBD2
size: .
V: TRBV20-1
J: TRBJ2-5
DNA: TGCAGTGCCGCGAGAGCGGGGATGGGAGAGACCCAGTACTTC
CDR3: CSAARAGMGETQYF

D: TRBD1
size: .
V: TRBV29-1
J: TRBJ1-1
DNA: TGCAGCGTTGGAGTAACAGGGGATGAAGCTTTCTTT
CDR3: CSVGVTGDEAFF

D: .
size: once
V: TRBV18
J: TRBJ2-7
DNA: TGTGCCAGCTCACCCCAGGATTTCCACGAGCAGTACTTC
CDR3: CASSPQDFHEQYF

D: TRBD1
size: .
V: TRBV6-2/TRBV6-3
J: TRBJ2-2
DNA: TGTGCCAGCTCCACGACAGGGGGCCTCGGGGAGCTGTTTTTT
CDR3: CASSTTGGLGELFF